This TCR beta chain was recovered during a study of CD8 T cells in Susac syndrome. RNA totalling roughly 0.45 to 1 ug underwent reverse transcription with random hexamers. An immunoSEQ multiplex PCR generated amplified TCR beta CDR3 products spanning 54 Vbeta and 13 Jbeta. Each CDR3 protein gets one entry after TCRdb re-called the immunoSEQ multiplex PCR reads with MiXCR. This table has a few hundred thousand distinct CDR3 sequences, 95% appearing once. Sequencing of TCR beta was performed on blood CD8+ T cells and on blood CD4+ T cells. The patients serving as multiple sclerosis controls were treatment-naive. They had stable or active relapsing-remitting disease and fulfilled revised McDonald criteria. V was cut by 0 bases and J by 6 bases, with 6 bases left in between. The CDR3 is 13 residues long. Germline V gene lookup returns CDR1 LGHDT and CDR2 YNNKEL (reference sequence).

The J gene is TRBJ1-5, the V gene TRBV3-1; D not certain. The sample was CD4+ T cells from PBMCs. The sequence was obtained from a human donor with multiple sclerosis. The CDR3: CASSQEAAQPQHF. The CDR3 DNA reads as TGTGCCAGCAGCCAAGAAGCGGCTCAGCCCCAGCATTTT.